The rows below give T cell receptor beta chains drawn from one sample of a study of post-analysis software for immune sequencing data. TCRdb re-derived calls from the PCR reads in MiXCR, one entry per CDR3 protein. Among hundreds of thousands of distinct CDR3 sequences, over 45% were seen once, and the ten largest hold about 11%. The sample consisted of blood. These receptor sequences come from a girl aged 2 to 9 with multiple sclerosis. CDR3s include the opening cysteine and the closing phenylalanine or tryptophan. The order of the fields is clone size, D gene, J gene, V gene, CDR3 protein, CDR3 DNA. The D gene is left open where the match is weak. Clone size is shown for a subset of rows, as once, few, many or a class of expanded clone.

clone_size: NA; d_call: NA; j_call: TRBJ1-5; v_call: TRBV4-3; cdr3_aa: CASSQVWGYQPQHF; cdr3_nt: TGCGCCAGCAGCCAAGTTTGGGGGTATCAGCCCCAGCATTTT
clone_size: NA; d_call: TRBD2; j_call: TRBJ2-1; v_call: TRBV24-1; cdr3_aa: CTTSDPVAGGPHEQFF; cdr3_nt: TGTACCACCAGTGATCCTGTAGCGGGAGGGCCCCATGAGCAGTTCTTC
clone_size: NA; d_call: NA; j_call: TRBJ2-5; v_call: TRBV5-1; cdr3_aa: CASSVAVQETQYF; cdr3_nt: TGCGCCAGCAGCGTCGCAGTCCAAGAGACCCAGTACTTC
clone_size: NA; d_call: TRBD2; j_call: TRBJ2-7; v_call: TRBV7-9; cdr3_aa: CASSRPGLAGGPEEQYF; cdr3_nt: TGTGCCAGCAGCCGTCCGGGACTAGCGGGAGGGCCTGAAGAGCAGTACTTC
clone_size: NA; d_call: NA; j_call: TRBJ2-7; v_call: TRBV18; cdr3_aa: CTSSPTGPELGIHEQYF; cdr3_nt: TGTACCAGCTCACCAACAGGGCCGGAGCTAGGGATCCACGAGCAGTACTTC
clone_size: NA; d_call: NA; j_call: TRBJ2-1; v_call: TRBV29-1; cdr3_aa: CSVEDPKASGSLFEQFF; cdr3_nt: TGCAGCGTTGAAGATCCTAAGGCGTCAGGATCGCTGTTCGAGCAGTTCTTC
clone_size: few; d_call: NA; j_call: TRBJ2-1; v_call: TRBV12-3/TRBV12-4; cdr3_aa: CASSRMTSTNEQFF; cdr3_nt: TGTGCCAGCAGTAGAATGACTAGTACAAATGAGCAGTTCTTC
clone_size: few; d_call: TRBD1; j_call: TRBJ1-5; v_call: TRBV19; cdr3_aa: CASSSQGGDQPQHF; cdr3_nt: TGTGCCAGTAGTTCCCAGGGGGGGGATCAGCCCCAGCATTTT
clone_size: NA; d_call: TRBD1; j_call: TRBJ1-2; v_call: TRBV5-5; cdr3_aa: CASSLGQGVQYGYTF; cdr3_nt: TGTGCCAGCAGCTTAGGACAGGGAGTGCAATATGGCTACACCTTC
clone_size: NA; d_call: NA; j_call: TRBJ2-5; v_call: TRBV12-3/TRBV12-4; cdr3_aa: CASGRRKAETQYF; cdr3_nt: TGTGCCAGCGGGAGGAGAAAGGCAGAGACCCAGTACTTC
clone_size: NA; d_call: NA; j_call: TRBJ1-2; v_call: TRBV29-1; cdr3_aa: CSVGRAARDYTF; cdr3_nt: TGCAGCGTTGGACGGGCGGCGAGAGACTACACCTTC
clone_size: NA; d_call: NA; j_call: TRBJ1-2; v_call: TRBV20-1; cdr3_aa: CSAIRTSPGGYTF; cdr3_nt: TGCAGTGCTATCCGGACCTCCCCGGGGGGCTACACCTTC
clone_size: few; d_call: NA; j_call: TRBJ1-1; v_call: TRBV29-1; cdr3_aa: CSVLPGGRGMNTEAFF; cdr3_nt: TGCAGCGTTCTCCCCGGGGGGCGGGGAATGAACACTGAAGCTTTCTTT
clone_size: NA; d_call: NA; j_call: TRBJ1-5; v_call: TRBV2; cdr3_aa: CASSVLGGNGQPQHF; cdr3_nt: TGTGCCAGCAGTGTCCTCGGGGGCAATGGTCAGCCCCAGCATTTT
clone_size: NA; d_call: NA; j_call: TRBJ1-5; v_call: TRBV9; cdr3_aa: CASSVGDGGKWPQHF; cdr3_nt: TGTGCCAGCAGCGTAGGGGACGGAGGCAAATGGCCCCAGCATTTT
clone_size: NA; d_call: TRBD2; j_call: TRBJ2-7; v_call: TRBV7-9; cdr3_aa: CASSSPTSGSRYEQYF; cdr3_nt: TGTGCCAGCAGCTCCCCCACTAGCGGGAGTCGGTACGAGCAGTACTTC
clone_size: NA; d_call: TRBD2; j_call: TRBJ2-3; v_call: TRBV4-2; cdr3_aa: CASSQGENSGRNADTQYF; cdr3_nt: TGTGCCAGCAGCCAAGGGGAAAATAGCGGGAGGAACGCAGATACGCAGTATTTT
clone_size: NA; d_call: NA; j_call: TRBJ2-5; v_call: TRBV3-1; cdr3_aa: CASSQDLQPKETQYF; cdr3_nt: TGTGCCAGCAGCCAAGATCTACAGCCGAAAGAGACCCAGTACTTC
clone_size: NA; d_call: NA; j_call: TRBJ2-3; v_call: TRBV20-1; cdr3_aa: CSAREIPTDTQYF; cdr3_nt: TGCAGTGCTAGAGAAATCCCCACAGATACGCAGTATTTT
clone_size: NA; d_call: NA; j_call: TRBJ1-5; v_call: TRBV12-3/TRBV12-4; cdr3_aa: CASSFADQPQHF; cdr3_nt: TGTGCCAGCAGTTTCGCCGATCAGCCCCAGCATTTT
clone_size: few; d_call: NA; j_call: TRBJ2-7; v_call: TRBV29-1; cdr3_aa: CSVVGAGEQYF; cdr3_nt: TGCAGCGTTGTAGGGGCAGGGGAGCAGTACTTC
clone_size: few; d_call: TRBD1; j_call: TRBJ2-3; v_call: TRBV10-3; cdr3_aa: CAISKGDSDTDTQYF; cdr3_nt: TGTGCCATCAGTAAAGGGGACAGCGACACAGATACGCAGTATTTT
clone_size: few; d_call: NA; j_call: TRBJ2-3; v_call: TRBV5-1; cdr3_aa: CASSLQGYTDTQYF; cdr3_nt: TGCGCCAGCAGCTTGCAGGGATACACAGATACGCAGTATTTT
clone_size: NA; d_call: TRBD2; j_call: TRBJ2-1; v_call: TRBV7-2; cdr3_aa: CASSLEAPVVAGRNEQFF; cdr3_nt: TGTGCCAGCAGCTTAGAGGCCCCTGTGGTAGCGGGGCGGAATGAGCAGTTCTTC
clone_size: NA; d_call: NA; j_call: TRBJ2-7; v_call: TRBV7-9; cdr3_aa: CASSLTEGLLTYEQYF; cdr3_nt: TGTGCCAGCAGCTTAACCGAGGGACTCCTCACCTACGAGCAGTACTTC
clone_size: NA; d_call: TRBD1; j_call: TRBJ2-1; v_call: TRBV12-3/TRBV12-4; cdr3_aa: CASSGQGNNEQFF; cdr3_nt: TGTGCCAGCAGCGGACAGGGTAACAATGAGCAGTTCTTC
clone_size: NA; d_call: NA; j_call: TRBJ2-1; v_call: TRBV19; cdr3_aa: CASSSGSGPYNEQFF; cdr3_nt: TGTGCCAGTAGTAGTGGCAGCGGGCCCTACAATGAGCAGTTCTTC
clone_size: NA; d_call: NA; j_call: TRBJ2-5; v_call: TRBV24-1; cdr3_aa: CATSDLRTAQETQYF; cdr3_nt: TGTGCCACCAGTGATTTACGGACGGCCCAAGAGACCCAGTACTTC
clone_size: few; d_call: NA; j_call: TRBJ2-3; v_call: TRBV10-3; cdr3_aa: CAISVGLPHRDTQYF; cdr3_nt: TGTGCCATCAGTGTGGGACTCCCTCACAGGGATACGCAGTATTTT
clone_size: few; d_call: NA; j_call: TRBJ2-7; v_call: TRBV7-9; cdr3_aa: CASSLPNLQGYEQYF; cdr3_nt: TGTGCCAGCAGCTTACCCAACTTACAGGGCTACGAGCAGTACTTC